The present T cell receptor (beta chain) was sequenced within a study of cytomegalovirus exposure and HLA in healthy donors. The PCR was carried out with 60 Vbeta primers and 13 Jbeta primers. Sequenced by immunoSEQ multiplex PCR; TCRdb stores in-frame clones only, minus some. Found here are 150,000 or so clones, approximately 71% of them singletons; the top ten hold over 1.2%. CDR1 and CDR2 from the germline V gene are SNHLY and FYNNEI. Trimming stripped 7 bases from V and 7 bases from J, with 8 bases between. This CDR3 region has 10 residues. This clonotype was obtained from a girl aged 10 to 17 in good health and CMV-seronegative. Sequences were obtained from PBMCs. The chain has TRBV2 and TRBJ2-7, with D unresolved. CDR3 nucleotides: TGTGCCAGCATCAACGGGGAGCAGTACTTC. It translates to CASINGEQYF. The variable domain in full, with the rest retrieved from reference TRBV2 and TRBJ2-7, is EPEVTQTPSHQVTQMGQEVILRCVPISNHLYFYWYRQILGQKVEFLVSFYNNEISEKSEIFDDQFSVERPDGSNFTLKIRSTKLEDSAMYFCASINGEQYFGPGTRLTVT.